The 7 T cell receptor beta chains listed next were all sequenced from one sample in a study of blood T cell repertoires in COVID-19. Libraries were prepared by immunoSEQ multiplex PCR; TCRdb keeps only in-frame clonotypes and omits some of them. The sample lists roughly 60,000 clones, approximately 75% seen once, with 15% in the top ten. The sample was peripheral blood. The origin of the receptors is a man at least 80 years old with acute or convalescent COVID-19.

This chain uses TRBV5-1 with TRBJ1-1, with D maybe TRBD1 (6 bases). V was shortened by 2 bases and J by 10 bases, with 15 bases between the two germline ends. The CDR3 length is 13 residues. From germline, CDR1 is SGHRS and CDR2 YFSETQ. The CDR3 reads CASSFGEGVGAFF. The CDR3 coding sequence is TGCGCCAGCAGCTTTGGGGAGGGGGTTGGAGCTTTCTTT.

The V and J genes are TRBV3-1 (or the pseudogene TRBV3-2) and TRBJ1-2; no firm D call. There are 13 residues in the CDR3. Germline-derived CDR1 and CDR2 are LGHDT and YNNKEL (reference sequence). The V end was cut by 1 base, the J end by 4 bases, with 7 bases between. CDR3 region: CASSQGNSYGYTF. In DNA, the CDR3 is TGTGCCAGCAGCCAAGGGAACAGCTATGGCTACACCTTC.

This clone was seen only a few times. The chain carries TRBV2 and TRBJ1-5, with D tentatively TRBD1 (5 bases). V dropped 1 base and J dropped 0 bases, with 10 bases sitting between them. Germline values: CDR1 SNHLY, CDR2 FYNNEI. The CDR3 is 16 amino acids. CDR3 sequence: CASSEGGGYSNQPQHF. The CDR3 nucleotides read TGTGCCAGCAGTGAAGGGGGGGGATATAGCAATCAGCCCCAGCATTTT.

Here the CDR3 DNA reads TGTGCCAGCATCCACAGGGGGCGAACTGAAGCTTTCTTT. It yields the protein CASIHRGRTEAFF. V gene TRBV6-5 combines with J gene TRBJ1-1; 9 positions match TRBD1. Per the germline V gene, CDR1 is MNHEY and CDR2 is SVGAGI. This CDR3 is built from 13 residues. Losses at the gene ends were 7 bases for V and 5 bases for J; bases not matched to a gene: 5.

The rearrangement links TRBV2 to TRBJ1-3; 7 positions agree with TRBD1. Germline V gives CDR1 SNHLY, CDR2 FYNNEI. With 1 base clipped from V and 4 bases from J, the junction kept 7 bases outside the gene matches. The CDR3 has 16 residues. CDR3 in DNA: TGTGCCAGCAGTGAAGGACGACAGGGCATCGGAAACACCATATATTTT. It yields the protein CASSEGRQGIGNTIYF.

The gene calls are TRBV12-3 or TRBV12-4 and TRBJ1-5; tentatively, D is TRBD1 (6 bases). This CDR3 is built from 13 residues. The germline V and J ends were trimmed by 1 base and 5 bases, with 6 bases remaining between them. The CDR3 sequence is CASSLDRDQPQHF. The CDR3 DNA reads TGTGCCAGCAGTTTAGACAGGGATCAGCCCCAGCATTTT.

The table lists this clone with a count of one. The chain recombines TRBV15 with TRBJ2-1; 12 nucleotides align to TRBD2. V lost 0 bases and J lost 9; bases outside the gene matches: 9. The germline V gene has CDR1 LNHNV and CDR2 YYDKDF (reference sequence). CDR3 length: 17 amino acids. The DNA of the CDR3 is TGTGCCACCAGCAGAGAGCACCTAGCGGGGGGGCCAAGTGAGCAGTTCTTC. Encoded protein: CATSREHLAGGPSEQFF.